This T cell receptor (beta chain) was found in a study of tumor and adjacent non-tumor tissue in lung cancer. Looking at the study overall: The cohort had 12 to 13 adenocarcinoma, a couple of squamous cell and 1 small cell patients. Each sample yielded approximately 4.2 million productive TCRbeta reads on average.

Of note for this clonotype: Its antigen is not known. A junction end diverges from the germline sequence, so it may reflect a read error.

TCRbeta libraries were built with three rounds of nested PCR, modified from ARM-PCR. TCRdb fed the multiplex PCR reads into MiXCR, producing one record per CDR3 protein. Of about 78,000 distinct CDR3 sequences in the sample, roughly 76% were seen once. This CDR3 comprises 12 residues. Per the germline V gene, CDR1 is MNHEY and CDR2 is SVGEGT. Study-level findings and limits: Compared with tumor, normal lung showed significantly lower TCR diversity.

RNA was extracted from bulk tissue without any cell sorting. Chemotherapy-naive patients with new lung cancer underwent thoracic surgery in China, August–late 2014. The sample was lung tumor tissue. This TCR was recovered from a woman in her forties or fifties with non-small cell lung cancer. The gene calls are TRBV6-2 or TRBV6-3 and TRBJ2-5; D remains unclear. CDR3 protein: CASRVARAIQYF. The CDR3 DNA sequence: TGTGCCAGCAGAGTAGCCCGGGCGATCCAGTATTTC.